This T cell receptor beta chain comes out of a study of response to subunit inactivated influenza vaccine. Overall study results and limits: Seasonal influenza vaccination, on each occasion, was suggested by the authors to recruit few new T cells.

The germline V and J ends were trimmed by 5 bases and 2 bases, with 10 bases remaining between them. Per the germline V gene, CDR1 is SQVTM and CDR2 is ANQGSEA. This CDR3 is built from 13 residues. TCRdb processed the RT-PCR reads anew with MiXCR; each CDR3 protein has one entry. The sample consists of approximately 500,000 distinct CDR3 sequences, 13% of them appearing once. Note on this clonotype: Its matching antigen is unknown.

The chain joins TRBV29-1 to TRBJ2-1, with D unresolved. The source is a man between 45 and 60 years old who received an inactivated influenza vaccine. Specimen: PBMCs from blood, collected 35 to 45 days after vaccination. The CDR3 bases are TGCAGCGTTCGGCAGGCCACCTACAATGAGCAGTTCTTC. Translated, it gives CSVRQATYNEQFF.